This T cell receptor beta chain came from a study of blood T cell repertoires in COVID-19. As for the study in general: There were acute and convalescent COVID-19 samples, and they came from the United States, Italy and Spain. The analysed material was cDNA or gDNA that came from T cells, B-cell-depleted T cells, or PBMCs.

V dropped 1 base and J dropped 7; count of bases not matched to a gene: 7. CDR1 is MNHEY and CDR2 is SMNVEV in the germline V gene (reference sequence). This CDR3 spans 16 amino acids. Original data processing: It was from reference gene primer amplification that nucleated cell counts were estimated. The assay was immunoSEQ multiplex PCR, and TCRdb's table has in-frame clones only and misses some. Clone size and V and J calls were adopted from that table, with D and trimming inferred from the DNA. The profile covers 110,000 to 150,000 clones, with 65% to 80% appearing a single time and about 12% taken by the ten largest.

The sequenced sample consisted of peripheral blood. The sequence derives from a man older than 75 with acute or convalescent COVID-19. This sequence joins TRBV27 and TRBJ1-6; 7 nucleotides agree with TRBD1. CDR3 protein: CASSLYGEGANSPLHF. In nucleotides, the CDR3 is TGTGCCAGCAGTTTATATGGAGAGGGGGCCAATTCACCCCTCCACTTT.